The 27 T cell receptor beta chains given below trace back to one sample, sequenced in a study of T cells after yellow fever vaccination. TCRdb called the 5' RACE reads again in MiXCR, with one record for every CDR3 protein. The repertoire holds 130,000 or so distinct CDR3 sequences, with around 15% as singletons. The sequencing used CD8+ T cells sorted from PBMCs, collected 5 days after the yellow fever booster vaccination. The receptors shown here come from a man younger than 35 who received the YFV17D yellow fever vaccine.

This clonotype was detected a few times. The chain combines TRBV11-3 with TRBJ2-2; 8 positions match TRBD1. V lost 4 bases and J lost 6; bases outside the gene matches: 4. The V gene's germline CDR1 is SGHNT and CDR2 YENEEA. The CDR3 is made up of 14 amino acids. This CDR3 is CASSSGGRAGELFF. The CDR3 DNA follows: TGTGCCAGCAGCTCAGGGGGCCGGGCCGGGGAGCTGTTTTTT.

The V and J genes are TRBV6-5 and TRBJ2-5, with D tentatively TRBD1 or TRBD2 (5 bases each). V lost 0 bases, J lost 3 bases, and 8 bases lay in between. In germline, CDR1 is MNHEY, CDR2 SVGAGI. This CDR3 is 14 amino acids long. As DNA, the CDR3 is TGTGCCAGCAGTTACTCGATGGGGGAAGAGACCCAGTACTTC. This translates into CASSYSMGEETQYF.

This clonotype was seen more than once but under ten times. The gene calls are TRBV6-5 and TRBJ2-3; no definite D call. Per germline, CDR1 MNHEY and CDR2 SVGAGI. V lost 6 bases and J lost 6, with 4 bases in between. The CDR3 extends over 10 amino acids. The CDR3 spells CASRRDTQYF. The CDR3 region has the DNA TGTGCCAGCAGGAGGGATACGCAGTATTTT.

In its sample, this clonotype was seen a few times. In nucleotides, the CDR3 is TGTGCCAGCAGTCGGGGGGGTACCGGGGAGCTGTTTTTT. This translates into CASSRGGTGELFF. The chain couples TRBV12-3 or TRBV12-4 to TRBJ2-2, with TRBD2 matching 8 bases. The CDR3 contains 13 residues. The V segment lost 5 bases and the J segment 5 bases; nucleotides outside the gene matches: 1.

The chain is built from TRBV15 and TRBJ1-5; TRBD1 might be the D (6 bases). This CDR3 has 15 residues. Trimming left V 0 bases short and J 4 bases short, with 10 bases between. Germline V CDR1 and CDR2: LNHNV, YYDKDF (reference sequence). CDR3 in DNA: TGTGCCACCAGCAGAGAAGGGGGGGCTAATCAGCCCCAGCATTTT. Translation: CATSREGGANQPQHF.

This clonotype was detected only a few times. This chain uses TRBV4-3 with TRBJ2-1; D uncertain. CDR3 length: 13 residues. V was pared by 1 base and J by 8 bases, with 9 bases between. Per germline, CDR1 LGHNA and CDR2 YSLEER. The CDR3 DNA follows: TGCGCCAGCAGCCAAGGGGGAATTGATGAGCAGTTCTTC. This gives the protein CASSQGGIDEQFF.

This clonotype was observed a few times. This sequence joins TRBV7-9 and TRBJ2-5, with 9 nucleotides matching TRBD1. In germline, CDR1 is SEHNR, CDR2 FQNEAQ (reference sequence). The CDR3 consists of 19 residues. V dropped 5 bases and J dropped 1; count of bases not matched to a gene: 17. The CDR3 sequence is CASSPPGTGKRSIQETQYF. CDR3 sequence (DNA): TGTGCCAGCAGCCCACCCGGGACAGGGAAACGGTCCATCCAAGAGACCCAGTACTTC.

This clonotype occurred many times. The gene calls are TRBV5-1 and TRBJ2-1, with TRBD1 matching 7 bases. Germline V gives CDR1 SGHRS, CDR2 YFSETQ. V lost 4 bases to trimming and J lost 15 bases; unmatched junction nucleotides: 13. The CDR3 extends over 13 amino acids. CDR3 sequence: CASSPDRALLWFF. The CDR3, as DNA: TGCGCCAGCAGCCCAGACAGGGCTCTATTATGGTTCTTC.

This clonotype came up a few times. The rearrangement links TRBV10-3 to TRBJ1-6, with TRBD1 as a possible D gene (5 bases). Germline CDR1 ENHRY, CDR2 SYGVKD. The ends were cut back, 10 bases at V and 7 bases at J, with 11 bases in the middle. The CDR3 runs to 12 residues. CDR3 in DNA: TGTGCCAGCGGGGAGGGGAATTCACCCCTCCACTTT. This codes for CASGEGNSPLHF.

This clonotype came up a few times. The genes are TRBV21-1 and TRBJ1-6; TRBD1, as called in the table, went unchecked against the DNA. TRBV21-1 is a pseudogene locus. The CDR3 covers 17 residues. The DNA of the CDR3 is TGTGCCAGCAGCTCACGACAGGCGACAAATCCAATTTCACCCCTCCACTTT. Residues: CASSSRQATNPISPLHF.

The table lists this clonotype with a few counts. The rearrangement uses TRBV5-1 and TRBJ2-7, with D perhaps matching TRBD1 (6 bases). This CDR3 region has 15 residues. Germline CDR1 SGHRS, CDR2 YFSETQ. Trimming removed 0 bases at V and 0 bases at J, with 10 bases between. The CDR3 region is CASSLGQGSSYEQYF. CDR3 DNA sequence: TGCGCCAGCAGCTTGGGTCAGGGGAGCTCCTACGAGCAGTACTTC.

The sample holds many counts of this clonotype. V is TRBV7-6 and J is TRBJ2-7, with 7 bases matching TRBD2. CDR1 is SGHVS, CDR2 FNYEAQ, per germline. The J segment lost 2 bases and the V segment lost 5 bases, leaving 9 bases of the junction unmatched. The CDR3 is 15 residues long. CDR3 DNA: TGTGCCAGCAGCCCCCTAGCGGAGCCTCCCTACGAGCAGTACTTC. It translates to CASSPLAEPPYEQYF.

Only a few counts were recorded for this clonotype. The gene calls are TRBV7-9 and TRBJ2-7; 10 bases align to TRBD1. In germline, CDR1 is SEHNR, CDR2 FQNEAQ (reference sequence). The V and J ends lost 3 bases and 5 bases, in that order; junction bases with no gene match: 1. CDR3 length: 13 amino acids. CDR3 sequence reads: CASSLGTGDEQYF. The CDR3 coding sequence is TGTGCCAGCAGCTTGGGGACAGGGGACGAGCAGTACTTC.

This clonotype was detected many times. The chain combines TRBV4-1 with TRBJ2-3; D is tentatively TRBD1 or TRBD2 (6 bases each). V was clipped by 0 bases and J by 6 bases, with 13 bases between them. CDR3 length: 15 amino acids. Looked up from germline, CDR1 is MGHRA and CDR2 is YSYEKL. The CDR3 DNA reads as TGCGCCAGCAGCCAAGATGGGGGGCCCGGGGATACGCAGTATTTT. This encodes CASSQDGGPGDTQYF.

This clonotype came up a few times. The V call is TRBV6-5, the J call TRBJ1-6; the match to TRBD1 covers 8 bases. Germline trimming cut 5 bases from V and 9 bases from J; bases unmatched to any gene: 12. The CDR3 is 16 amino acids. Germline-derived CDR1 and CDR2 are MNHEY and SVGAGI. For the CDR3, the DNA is TGTGCCAGCAGTCTGACAGGGGTTCTATATGGTTCACCCCTCCACTTT. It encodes CASSLTGVLYGSPLHF.

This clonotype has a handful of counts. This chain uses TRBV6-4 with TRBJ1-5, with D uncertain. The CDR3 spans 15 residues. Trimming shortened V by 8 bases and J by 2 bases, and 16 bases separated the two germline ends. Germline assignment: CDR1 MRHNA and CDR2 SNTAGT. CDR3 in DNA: TGTGCCAGCCGTCCCGCGGCAGGAGGCAATCAGCCCCAGCATTTT. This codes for CASRPAAGGNQPQHF.

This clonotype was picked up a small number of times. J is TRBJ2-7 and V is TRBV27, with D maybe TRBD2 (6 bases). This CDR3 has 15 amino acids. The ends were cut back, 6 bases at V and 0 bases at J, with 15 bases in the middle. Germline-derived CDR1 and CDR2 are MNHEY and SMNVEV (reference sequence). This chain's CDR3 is CASRGGEGPSYEQYV. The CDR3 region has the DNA TGTGCCAGCAGGGGGGGAGAGGGGCCCTCCTACGAGCAGTACGTC.

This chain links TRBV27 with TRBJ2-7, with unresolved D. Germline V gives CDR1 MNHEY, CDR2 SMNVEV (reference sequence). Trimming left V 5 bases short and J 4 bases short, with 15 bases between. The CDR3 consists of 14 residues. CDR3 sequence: CASSPYNGGYEQYV. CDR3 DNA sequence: TGTGCCAGCAGTCCATACAACGGTGGGTACGAGCAGTACGTC.

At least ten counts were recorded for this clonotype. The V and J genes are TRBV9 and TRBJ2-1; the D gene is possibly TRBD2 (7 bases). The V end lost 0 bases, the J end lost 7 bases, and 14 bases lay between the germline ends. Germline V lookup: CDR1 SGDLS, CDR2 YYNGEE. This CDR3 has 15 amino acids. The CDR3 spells CASSVARGAGNEQFF. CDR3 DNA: TGTGCCAGCAGCGTAGCCCGGGGGGCAGGTAATGAGCAGTTCTTC.

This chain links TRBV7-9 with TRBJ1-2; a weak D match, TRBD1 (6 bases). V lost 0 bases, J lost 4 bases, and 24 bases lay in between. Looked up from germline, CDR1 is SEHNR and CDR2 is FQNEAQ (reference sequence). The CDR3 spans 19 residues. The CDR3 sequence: CASSLAVIGSGGRGYGYTF. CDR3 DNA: TGTGCCAGCAGCTTAGCGGTAATAGGTTCGGGGGGCCGCGGCTATGGCTACACCTTC. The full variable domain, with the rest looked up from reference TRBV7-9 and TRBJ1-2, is DTGVSQNPRHKITKRGQNVTFRCDPISEHNRLYWYRQTLGQGPEFLTYFQNEAQLEKSRLLSDRFSAERPKGSFSTLEIQRTEQGDSAMYLCASSLAVIGSGGRGYGYTFGSGTRLTVV.

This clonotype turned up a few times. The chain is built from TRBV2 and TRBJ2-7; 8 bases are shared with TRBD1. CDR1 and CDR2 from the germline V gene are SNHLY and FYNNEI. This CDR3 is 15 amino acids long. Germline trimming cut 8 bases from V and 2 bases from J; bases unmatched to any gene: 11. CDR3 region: CASRRSGTGTYEQYF. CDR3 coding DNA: TGTGCCAGCCGAAGATCCGGGACAGGAACCTACGAGCAGTACTTC.

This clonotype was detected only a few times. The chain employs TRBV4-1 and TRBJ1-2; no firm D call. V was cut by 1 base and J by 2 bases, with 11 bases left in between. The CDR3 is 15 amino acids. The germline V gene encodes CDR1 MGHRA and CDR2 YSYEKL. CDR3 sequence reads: CASSQVGPGNYGYTF. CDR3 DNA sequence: TGCGCCAGCAGCCAAGTAGGGCCAGGAAACTATGGCTACACCTTC.

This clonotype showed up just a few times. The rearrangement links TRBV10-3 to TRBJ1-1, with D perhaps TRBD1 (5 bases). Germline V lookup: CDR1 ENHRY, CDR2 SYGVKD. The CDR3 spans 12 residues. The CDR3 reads CGTKQVGTEAFF. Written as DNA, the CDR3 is TGTGGAACTAAACAGGTTGGCACTGAAGCTTTCTTT.

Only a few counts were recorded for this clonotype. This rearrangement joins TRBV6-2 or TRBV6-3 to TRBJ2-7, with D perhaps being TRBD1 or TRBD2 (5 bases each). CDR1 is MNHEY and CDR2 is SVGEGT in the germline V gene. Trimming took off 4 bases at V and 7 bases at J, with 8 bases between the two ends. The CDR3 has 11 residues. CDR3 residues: CASSWGFEQYF. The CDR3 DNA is TGTGCCAGCAGTTGGGGGTTTGAGCAGTACTTC.

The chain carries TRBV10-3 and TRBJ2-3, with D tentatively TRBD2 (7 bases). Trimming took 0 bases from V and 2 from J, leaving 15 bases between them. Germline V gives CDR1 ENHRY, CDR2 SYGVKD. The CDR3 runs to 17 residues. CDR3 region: CAISESVRGPFTDTQYF. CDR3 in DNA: TGTGCCATCAGTGAGTCCGTGCGGGGGCCCTTCACAGATACGCAGTATTTT.

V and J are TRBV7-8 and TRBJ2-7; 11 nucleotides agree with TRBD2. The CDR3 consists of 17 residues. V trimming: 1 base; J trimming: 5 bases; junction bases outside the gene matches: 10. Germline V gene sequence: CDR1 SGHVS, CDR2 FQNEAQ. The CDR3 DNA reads TGTGCCAGCAGCTTAGGCTCTAGCGGGGGGATTTTCCACGAGCAGTACTTC. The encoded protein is CASSLGSSGGIFHEQYF.

CDR3 in amino acids: CASSLTGGRRETQYF. CDR3 in DNA: TGCGCCAGCAGCCTTACGGGAGGCCGTCGGGAGACCCAGTACTTC. The rearrangement uses TRBV4-1 and TRBJ2-5; 7 bases fit TRBD2. Trimming at V came to 4 bases and at J to 5 bases, leaving 10 bases not matched to a gene. Germline CDR1 MGHRA, CDR2 YSYEKL. The length of the CDR3 is 15 residues.